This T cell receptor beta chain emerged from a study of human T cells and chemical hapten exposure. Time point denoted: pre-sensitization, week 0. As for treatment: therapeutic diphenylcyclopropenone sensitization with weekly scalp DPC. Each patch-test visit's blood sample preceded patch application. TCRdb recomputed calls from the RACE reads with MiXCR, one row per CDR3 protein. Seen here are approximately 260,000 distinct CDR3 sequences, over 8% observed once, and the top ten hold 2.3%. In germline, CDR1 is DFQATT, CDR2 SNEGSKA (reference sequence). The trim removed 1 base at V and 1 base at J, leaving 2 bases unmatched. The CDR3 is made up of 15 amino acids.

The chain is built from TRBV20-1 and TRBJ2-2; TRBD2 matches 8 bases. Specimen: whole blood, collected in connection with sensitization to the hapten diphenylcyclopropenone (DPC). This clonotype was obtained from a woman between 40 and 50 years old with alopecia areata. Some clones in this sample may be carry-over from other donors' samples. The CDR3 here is CSARGAGGNTGELFF. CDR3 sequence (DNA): TGCAGTGCTAGAGGCGCGGGAGGGAACACCGGGGAGCTGTTTTTT.